Below, 12 T cell receptor beta chains from the same sample are listed, as sequenced in a study of CD8 T cells in Susac syndrome. Random hexamers were used to reverse transcribe 0.5 to 1 ug of RNA. TCRdb ran MiXCR on the immunoSEQ multiplex PCR reads and lists one entry per CDR3 protein. This repertoire shows approximately 180,000 distinct CDR3 sequences, approximately 93% found once; its top ten account for roughly 0.097%. Source material: CD4+ T cells from PBMCs. The receptor set was obtained from a human donor with multiple sclerosis.

The gene calls are TRBV5-6 and TRBJ2-7, with TRBD1 identical over 7 bases. The length of the CDR3 is 17 residues. From germline, CDR1 is SGHDT and CDR2 YYEEEE. With 3 bases clipped from V and 6 bases from J, the junction kept 18 bases outside the gene matches. CDR3 sequence reads: CASSSMASVTGHSEQYF. The CDR3 nucleotides read TGTGCCAGCAGCTCTATGGCCTCCGTGACAGGGCATAGCGAGCAGTACTTC.

The CDR3 DNA reads as TGCAGTGCCTACCCGGGACTAGCTGGCTACAATGAGCAGTTCTTC. Its translation is CSAYPGLAGYNEQFF. The genes are TRBV20-1 and TRBJ2-1; 9 nucleotides align to TRBD2. The CDR3 has 15 amino acids. V shed 6 bases and J 3 bases; nucleotides not matched to a gene: 9. Germline CDR1 reads DFQATT; CDR2 reads SNEGSKA (reference sequence).

V and J are TRBV7-2 and TRBJ2-1; perhaps TRBD1 as D (5 bases). The CDR3 has 14 residues. The V gene lost 2 bases and the J gene lost 10 bases, with 15 bases spanning the gap. Germline V gene lookup returns CDR1 SGHTA and CDR2 FQGNSA. The DNA for the CDR3 is TGTGCCAGCAGCTTACAGGGTTTCGGTGGCGAGCAGTTCTTC. Translation gives CASSLQGFGGEQFF.

In this sample, this clonotype turned up once. The chain combines TRBV20-1 with TRBJ1-1; no definite D call. Germline V CDR1 and CDR2: DFQATT, SNEGSKA (reference sequence). The CDR3 extends over 15 amino acids. The V gene lost 0 bases and the J gene lost 11 bases, with 22 bases spanning the gap. This CDR3 reads CSARDPRGPDIEAFF. The CDR3 DNA reads as TGCAGTGCTAGAGATCCCCGCGGGCCCGACATTGAGGCTTTCTTT.

The CDR3 nucleotides are TGTGCCAGCAGCTCAACTAGCGGGCGCACAGATACGCAGTATTTT. It yields the protein CASSSTSGRTDTQYF. The chain carries TRBV5-4 and TRBJ2-3, with TRBD2 matching 9 bases. With 3 bases clipped from V and 1 base from J, the junction kept 3 bases outside the gene matches. Germline V gene sequence: CDR1 SGHNT, CDR2 YYREEE (reference sequence). The CDR3 contains 15 residues.

The V and J genes are TRBV28 and TRBJ2-1; TRBD2 matches at 7 bases. The CDR3 contains 16 residues. V trimming: 2 bases; J trimming: 2 bases; junction bases outside the gene matches: 6. Germline lookup yields CDR1 MDHEN and CDR2 SYDVKM. CDR3 DNA sequence: TGTGCCAGCAGTTTAGTTTCCAGCGGGGCCTACAATGAGCAGTTCTTC. Amino acid sequence: CASSLVSSGAYNEQFF.

The J gene is TRBJ2-2, the V gene TRBV7-2; 7 bases are a match to TRBD2. The V gene's germline CDR1 is SGHTA and CDR2 FQGNSA. V gave up 7 bases and J gave up 3 bases; unmatched junction bases: 5. This CDR3 region has 14 residues. In DNA form, the CDR3 reads TGTGCCAGCATCCCGGGGAGGGACACCGGGGAGCTGTTTTTT. Protein sequence: CASIPGRDTGELFF.

This chain connects TRBV5-4 to TRBJ2-1; the match to TRBD2 covers 7 bases. The V gene's germline CDR1 is SGHNT and CDR2 YYREEE (reference sequence). CDR3 length equals 15 residues. The V segment lost 4 bases and the J segment 2 bases; nucleotides outside the gene matches: 6. The CDR3 protein is CASSGSSGPYNEQFF. CDR3 DNA sequence: TGTGCCAGCAGCGGATCTAGCGGTCCCTACAATGAGCAGTTCTTC. The full variable domain, with the rest looked up from reference TRBV5-4 and TRBJ2-1, is ETGVTQSPTHLIKTRGQQVTLRCSSQSGHNTVSWYQQALGQGPQFIFQYYREEENGRGNFPPRFSGLQFPNYSSELNVNALELDDSALYLCASSGSSGPYNEQFFGPGTRLTVL.

The gene calls are TRBV20-1 and TRBJ2-1, with 8 bases aligning to TRBD2. Germline values: CDR1 DFQATT, CDR2 SNEGSKA (reference sequence). The CDR3 has 15 amino acids. V shed 6 bases, J shed 2 bases, and the junction held 9 bases outside the gene matches. The DNA of the CDR3 is TGCAGTGCGAGGCCGGCGGGAGGCCCCTACAATGAGCAGTTCTTC. It translates to CSARPAGGPYNEQFF.

This chain joins TRBV18 and TRBJ2-1; D not resolved. Trimming took 3 bases from V and 6 from J, leaving 3 bases between them. CDR3 size: 11 residues. Germline V gene lookup returns CDR1 KGHSH and CDR2 LQKENI. In nucleotides, the CDR3 is TGTGCCAGCTCACCCAGCAATGAGCAGTTCTTC. It is translated as CASSPSNEQFF.

The J gene is TRBJ2-2, the V gene TRBV7-9; D unresolved. The CDR3 is made up of 13 amino acids. The germline V gene encodes CDR1 SEHNR and CDR2 FQNEAQ (reference sequence). The V end lost 2 bases, the J end lost 6 bases, and 7 bases lay between the germline ends. CDR3 protein: CASSLPESGELFF. DNA of the CDR3: TGTGCCAGCAGCTTACCAGAGTCCGGGGAGCTGTTTTTT.

The V gene is TRBV7-2, the J gene TRBJ1-3, with D unclear. V was pared by 7 bases and J by 0 bases, with 13 bases between. The CDR3 length is 15 residues. CDR1 and CDR2 (germline): SGHTA, FQGNSA. As DNA, the CDR3 is TGTGCCAGCACGCCGGGAACGGCCTCTGGAAACACCATATATTTT. Residues: CASTPGTASGNTIYF.